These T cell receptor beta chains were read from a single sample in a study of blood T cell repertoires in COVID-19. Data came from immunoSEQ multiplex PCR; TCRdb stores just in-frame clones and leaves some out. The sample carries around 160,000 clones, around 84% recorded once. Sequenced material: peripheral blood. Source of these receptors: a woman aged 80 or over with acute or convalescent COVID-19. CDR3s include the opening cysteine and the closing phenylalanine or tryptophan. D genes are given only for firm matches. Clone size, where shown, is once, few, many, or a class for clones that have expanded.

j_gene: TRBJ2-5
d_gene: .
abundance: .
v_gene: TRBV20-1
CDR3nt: TGCAGTGCTAGTAAAATTGGGCAGGGGAAGGAGACCCAGTACTTC
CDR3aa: CSASKIGQGKETQYF

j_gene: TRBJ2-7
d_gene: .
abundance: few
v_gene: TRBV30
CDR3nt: TGTGCCTGGAGCATACCTAGCATCTACGAGCAGTACTTC
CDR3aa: CAWSIPSIYEQYF

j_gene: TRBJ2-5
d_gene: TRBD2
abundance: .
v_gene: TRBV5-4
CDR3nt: TGTGCCAGCAGCTTGGGGGCGGGAGGGGGACAAGAGACCCAGTACTTC
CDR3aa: CASSLGAGGGQETQYF

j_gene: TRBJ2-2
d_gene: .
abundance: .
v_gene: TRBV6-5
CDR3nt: TGTGCCAGCAAAGGCGGGGGCCCGAACACCGGGGAGCTGTTTTTT
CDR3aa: CASKGGGPNTGELFF

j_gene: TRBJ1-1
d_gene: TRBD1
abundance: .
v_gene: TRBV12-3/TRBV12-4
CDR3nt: TGTGCCAGCAGTCGACAGGGGGCTGAAGCTTTCTTT
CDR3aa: CASSRQGAEAFF

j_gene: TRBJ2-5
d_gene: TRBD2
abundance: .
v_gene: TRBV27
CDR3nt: TGTGCCAGCAGTTTAGGGCAGCGGGGCAACCAAGAGACCCAGTACTTC
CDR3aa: CASSLGQRGNQETQYF

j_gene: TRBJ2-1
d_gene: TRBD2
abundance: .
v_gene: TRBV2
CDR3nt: TGTGCTTATCAAGCGGGAAGCTCCTACAATGAGCAGTTCTTC
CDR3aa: CAYQAGSSYNEQFF

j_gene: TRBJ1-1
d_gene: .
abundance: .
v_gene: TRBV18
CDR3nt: TGTGCCAGCTCACCATTTGGAGGGGCCATGAACACTGAAGCTTTCTTT
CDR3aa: CASSPFGGAMNTEAFF

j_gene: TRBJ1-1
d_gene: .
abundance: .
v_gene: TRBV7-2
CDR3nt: TGTGCCAGCAGGGCTCTTATGAACACTGAAGCTTTCTTT
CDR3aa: CASRALMNTEAFF

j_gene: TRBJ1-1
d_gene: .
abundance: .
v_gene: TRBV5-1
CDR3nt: TGCGCCAGCAGCGTCTACAGGGATCGGGACACTGAAGCTTTCTTT
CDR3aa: CASSVYRDRDTEAFF

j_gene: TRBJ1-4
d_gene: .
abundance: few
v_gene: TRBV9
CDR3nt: TGTGCCAGCAGCGACCTGACAGGATTTAATGAAAAACTGTTTTTT
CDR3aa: CASSDLTGFNEKLFF

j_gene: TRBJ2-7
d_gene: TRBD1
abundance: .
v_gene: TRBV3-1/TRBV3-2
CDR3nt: TGTGCCAGCAGCCATAGGACAGGGGCGGTCTACGAGCAGTACTTC
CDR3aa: CASSHRTGAVYEQYF

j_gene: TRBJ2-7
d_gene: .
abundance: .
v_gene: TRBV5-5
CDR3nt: TGTGCCAGCAGCCCTGACACATCCTACGAGCAGTACTTC
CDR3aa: CASSPDTSYEQYF

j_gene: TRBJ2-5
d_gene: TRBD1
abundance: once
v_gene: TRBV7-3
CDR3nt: TGTGCCAGCAGCTTGACCGGGACAGTCAAACGGGAGACCCAGTACTTC
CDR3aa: CASSLTGTVKRETQYF

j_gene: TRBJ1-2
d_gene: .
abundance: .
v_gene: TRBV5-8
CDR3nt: TGTGCCAGCAGCTTGGTGGCAGCGACCACCTTC
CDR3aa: CASSLVAATTF

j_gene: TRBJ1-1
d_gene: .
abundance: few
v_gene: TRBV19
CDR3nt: TGTGCCACTAATACCAGGGGCTTGAACACTGAAGCTTTCTTT
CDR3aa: CATNTRGLNTEAFF

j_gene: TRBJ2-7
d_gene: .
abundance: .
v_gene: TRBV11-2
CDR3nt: TGTGCCAGCAGCTTAGGCGACAGTCGGGAGCAGTACTTC
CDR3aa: CASSLGDSREQYF

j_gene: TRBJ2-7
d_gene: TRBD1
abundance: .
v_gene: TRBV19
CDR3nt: TGTGCCAGTAGTATATCCCCTCGACAGGGGTTCTCCTACGAGCAGTACTTC
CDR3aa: CASSISPRQGFSYEQYF

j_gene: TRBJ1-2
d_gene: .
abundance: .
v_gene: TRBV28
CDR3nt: TGTGCCAGCAGGAGTAGTCTCTTTAACTATGGCTACACCTTC
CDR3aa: CASRSSLFNYGYTF

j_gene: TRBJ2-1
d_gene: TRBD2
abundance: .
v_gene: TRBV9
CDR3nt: TGTGCCAGCAGCGTAGGTAGCGGGGGGGCCTATGAGCAGTTCTTC
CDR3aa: CASSVGSGGAYEQFF

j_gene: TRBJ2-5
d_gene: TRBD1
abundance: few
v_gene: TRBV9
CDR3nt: TGTGCCAGCAGCGGACAGGGACAGCGCGAAGAGACCCAGTACTTC
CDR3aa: CASSGQGQREETQYF

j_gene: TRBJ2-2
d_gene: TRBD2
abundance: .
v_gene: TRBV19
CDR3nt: TGTGCCAGTAGGCCGGGACTAGCGGGAGGAAGGGGCGGGGAGCTGTTTTTT
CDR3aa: CASRPGLAGGRGGELFF

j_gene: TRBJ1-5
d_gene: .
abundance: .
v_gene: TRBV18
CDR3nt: TGTGCCAGCTCACCACCAGGAGGAAAAAATCAGCCCCAGCATTTT
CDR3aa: CASSPPGGKNQPQHF

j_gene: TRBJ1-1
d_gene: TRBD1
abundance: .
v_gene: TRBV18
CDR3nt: TGTGCCAGCTCACCACGGGAGTGGACAGGGGGCTTGGACACTGAAGCTTTCTTT
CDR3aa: CASSPREWTGGLDTEAFF

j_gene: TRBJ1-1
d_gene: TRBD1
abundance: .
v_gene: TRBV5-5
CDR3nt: TGTGCCAGCAGCTTGGTCACAGGGGGTAGGTCCCTTTACGAGAACACTGAAGCTTTCTTT
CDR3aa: CASSLVTGGRSLYENTEAFF

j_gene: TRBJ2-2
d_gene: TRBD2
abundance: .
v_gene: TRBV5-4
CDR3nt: TGTGCCAGCAGCTTACCCTGGGGGGGACTTAACACCGGGGAGCTGTTTTTT
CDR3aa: CASSLPWGGLNTGELFF

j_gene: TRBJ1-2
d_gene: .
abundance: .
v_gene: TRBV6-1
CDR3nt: TGTGCCAGCAGTGAAGTAATTGGCTACACCTTC
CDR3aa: CASSEVIGYTF

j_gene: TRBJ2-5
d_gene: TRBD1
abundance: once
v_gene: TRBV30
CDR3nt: TGTGCCTCTACAGACAGGGGCTTCCAAGAGACCCAGTACTTC
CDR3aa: CASTDRGFQETQYF

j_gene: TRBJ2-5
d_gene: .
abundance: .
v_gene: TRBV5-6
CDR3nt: TGTGCCAGCAGCTTGGTAACAGCGGGTGAGACCCAGTACTTC
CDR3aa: CASSLVTAGETQYF

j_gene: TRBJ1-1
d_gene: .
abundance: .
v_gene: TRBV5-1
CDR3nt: TGCGCCAGCAGCTTGTCTAGCGGGGACACTGAAGCTTTCTTT
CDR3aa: CASSLSSGDTEAFF

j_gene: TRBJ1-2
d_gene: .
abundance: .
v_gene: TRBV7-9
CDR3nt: TGTGCCAGCAGCCCTCTACCGGCGGGAGGCTACACCTTC
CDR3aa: CASSPLPAGGYTF

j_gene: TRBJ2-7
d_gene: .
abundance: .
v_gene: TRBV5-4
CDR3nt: TGTGCCAGCAGCTTGATCAGGGGCGCGTCCGCCTACGAGCAGTACTTC
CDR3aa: CASSLIRGASAYEQYF

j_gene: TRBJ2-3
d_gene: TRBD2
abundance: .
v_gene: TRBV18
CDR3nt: TGTGCCAGCTCACCACTAGCGGGAGCTGCAGATACGCAGTATTTT
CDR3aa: CASSPLAGAADTQYF

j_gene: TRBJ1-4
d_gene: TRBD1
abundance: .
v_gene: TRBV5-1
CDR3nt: TGCGCCAGCAGCCCCAGGGGGCCAACCCCGGAAAATGAAAAACTGTTTTTT
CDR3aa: CASSPRGPTPENEKLFF

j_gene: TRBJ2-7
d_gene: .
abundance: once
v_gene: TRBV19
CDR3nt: TGTGCCAGTAGTATAGATCACATATCCTACGAGCAGTACTTC
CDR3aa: CASSIDHISYEQYF

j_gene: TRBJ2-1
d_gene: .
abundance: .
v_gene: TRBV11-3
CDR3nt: TGTGCCAGCAGCTTAGGAATCACCAGCTCCTACAATGAGCAGTTCTTC
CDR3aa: CASSLGITSSYNEQFF

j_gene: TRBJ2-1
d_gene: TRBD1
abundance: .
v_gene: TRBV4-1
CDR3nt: TGCGCCAGCAGCCAAGTGGCTCTTTCAGACAGGGGGCTTTACAATGAGCAGTTCTTC
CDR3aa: CASSQVALSDRGLYNEQFF

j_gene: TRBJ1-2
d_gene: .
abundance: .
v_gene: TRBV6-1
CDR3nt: TGTGCCAGCAGTGACCAAGTTGGCTTCGGCTACACCTTC
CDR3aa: CASSDQVGFGYTF

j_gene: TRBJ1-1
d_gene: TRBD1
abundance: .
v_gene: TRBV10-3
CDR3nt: TGTGCCATCAGTGATGACAGGGGCAAAGCTTTCTTT
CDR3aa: CAISDDRGKAFF

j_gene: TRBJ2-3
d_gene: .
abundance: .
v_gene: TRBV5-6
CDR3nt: TGTGCCAGCAGCTTGATGCCAGTTACAGATACGCAGTATTTT
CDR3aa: CASSLMPVTDTQYF

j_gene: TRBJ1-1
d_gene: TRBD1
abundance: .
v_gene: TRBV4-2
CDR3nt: TGTGCCAGCAGCCTACAGGGGGCGGACACTGAAGCTTTCTTT
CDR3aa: CASSLQGADTEAFF

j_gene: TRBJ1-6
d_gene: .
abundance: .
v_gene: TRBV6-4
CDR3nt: TGTGCCAGCAGTGACAGGGGCTCCTATAATTCACCCCTCCACTTT
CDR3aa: CASSDRGSYNSPLHF

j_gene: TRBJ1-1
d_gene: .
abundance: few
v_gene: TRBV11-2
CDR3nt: TGTGCCAGCAGCTTAACGGACTCGGACGGGGTAGAAGCTTTCTTT
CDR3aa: CASSLTDSDGVEAFF

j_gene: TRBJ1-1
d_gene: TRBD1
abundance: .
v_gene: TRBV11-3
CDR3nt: TGTGCCAGCAGCTTAGGTTTAGGGACAGGGGAAAGGTCGACTGAAGCTTTCTTT
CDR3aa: CASSLGLGTGERSTEAFF

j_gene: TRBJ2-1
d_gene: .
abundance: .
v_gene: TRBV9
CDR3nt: TGTGCCAGCAGCGGCCCCCGAGATGAGCAGTTCTTC
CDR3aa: CASSGPRDEQFF

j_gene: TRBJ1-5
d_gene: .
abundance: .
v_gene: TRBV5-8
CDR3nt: TGTGCCAGCAGCTTGGGAGGTTATAGCAATCAGCCCCAGCATTTT
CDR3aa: CASSLGGYSNQPQHF

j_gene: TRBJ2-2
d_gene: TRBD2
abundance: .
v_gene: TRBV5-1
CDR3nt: TGCGCCAGCAGCTTGGGACTAGCGGACACCGGGGAGCTGTTTTTT
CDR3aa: CASSLGLADTGELFF

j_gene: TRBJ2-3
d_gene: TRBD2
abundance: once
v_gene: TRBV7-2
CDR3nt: TGTGCCAGCAGCACCGGACTAGCGGGGGGGACAGATACGCAGTATTTT
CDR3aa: CASSTGLAGGTDTQYF

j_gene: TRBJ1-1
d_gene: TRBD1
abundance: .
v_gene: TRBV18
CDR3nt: TGTGCCAGCTCACCGCAGTGGAGACAGGGGGCAACTTTCTTT
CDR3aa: CASSPQWRQGATFF

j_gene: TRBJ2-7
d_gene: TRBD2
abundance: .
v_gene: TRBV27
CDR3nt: TGTGCCAGCAGTCCAACAGGACTAGCGGTCGAGCAGTACTTC
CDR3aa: CASSPTGLAVEQYF

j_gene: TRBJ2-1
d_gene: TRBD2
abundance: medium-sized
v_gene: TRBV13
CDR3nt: TGTGCCAGCAGCCCAAAGCCGGGGGGGCGGGCTGAGCAGTTCTTC
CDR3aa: CASSPKPGGRAEQFF

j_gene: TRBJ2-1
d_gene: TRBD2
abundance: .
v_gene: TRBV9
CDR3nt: TGTGCCAGCAGCGTAGTTGGTAGCGGGGGTTACAATGAGCAGTTCTTC
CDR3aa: CASSVVGSGGYNEQFF

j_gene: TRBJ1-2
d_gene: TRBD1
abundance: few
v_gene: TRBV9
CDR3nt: TGTGCCAGCAGCACTCCAGGGGGCAACTATGGCTACACCTTC
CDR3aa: CASSTPGGNYGYTF